The rows below give T cell receptor beta chains drawn from one sample of a study of regulatory T cells in long-lasting Graves disease. TCRdb fed the multiplex PCR reads into MiXCR, producing one record per CDR3 protein. The data contain fewer than 400,000 distinct CDR3 sequences, around a fifth of them singletons. The source was peripheral blood mononuclear cells (PBMCs), collected when the disease was refractory, from a patient treated with antithyroid drugs. These receptors all come from a female donor with Graves disease. Each CDR3 is given with its conserved first and last residue. Fields, in order: J gene, clone size, D gene, V gene, CDR3 protein, CDR3 DNA. The D gene is left open where the match is weak. Only some rows state a clone size, as once, few, many or a class for expanded clones.

>TRBJ1-6|many|-|TRBV11-3
CASSQPGTANSPLHF
TGTGCCAGCAGCCAACCCGGGACGGCAAATTCACCCCTCCACTTT
>TRBJ1-1|many|-|TRBV29-1
CSANKVNTEAFF
TGCAGCGCTAACAAGGTGAACACTGAAGCTTTCTTT
>TRBJ1-2|many|TRBD1|TRBV7-2
CASSLTGVGYTF
TGTGCCAGCAGCTTGACAGGGGTCGGCTACACCTTC
>TRBJ2-5|-|-|TRBV7-9
CASSSPGWGEETQYF
TGTGCCAGCAGCTCGCCGGGCTGGGGGGAAGAGACCCAGTACTTC
>TRBJ2-7|many|-|TRBV7-3
CASSPFSGPYEQYF
TGTGCCAGCAGCCCATTTAGCGGCCCCTACGAGCAGTACTTC
>TRBJ1-5|many|-|TRBV2
CASRREVDNQPQHF
TGTGCCAGCAGAAGGGAAGTTGACAATCAGCCCCAGCATTTT
>TRBJ2-2|many|TRBD2|TRBV28
CASRAGTRGSGELFF
TGTGCCAGCAGGGCCGGGACTAGAGGATCCGGGGAGCTGTTTTTT
>TRBJ2-4|-|-|TRBV4-1
CASSDQGDSLAKNIQYF
TGCGCCAGCAGCGACCAGGGGGACTCTCTAGCCAAAAACATTCAGTACTTC
>TRBJ2-7|many|TRBD1|TRBV27
CASSLLGGGYYEQYF
TGTGCCAGCAGTCTACTAGGGGGCGGGTATTACGAGCAGTACTTC
>TRBJ2-3|-|TRBD1|TRBV28
CASSRTGRTDTQYF
TGTGCCAGCAGCCGGACAGGGCGCACAGATACGCAGTATTTT
>TRBJ2-7|many|TRBD1|TRBV12-3/TRBV12-4
CASSRTGARYEQYF
TGTGCCAGCAGCCGGACAGGGGCGCGCTACGAGCAGTACTTC
>TRBJ2-2|-|TRBD2|TRBV5-4
CASSLGTSVTGELFF
TGTGCCAGCAGCCTCGGGACTAGCGTGACCGGGGAGCTGTTTTTT
>TRBJ2-7|many|TRBD2|TRBV7-2
CASSLDRTSGSYEQYF
TGTGCCAGCAGCTTAGACCGGACTAGCGGGAGTTACGAGCAGTACTTC
>TRBJ2-3|few|-|TRBV28
CASRAGQLTDTQYF
TGTGCCAGCAGGGCCGGACAGTTGACAGATACGCAGTATTTT
>TRBJ2-7|few|-|TRBV29-1
CSVGPLGHYEQYF
TGCAGCGTGGGTCCCCTAGGGCACTACGAGCAGTACTTC
>TRBJ2-7|few|-|TRBV10-3
CAINRQGTSYEQYF
TGTGCCATCAACCGGCAGGGAACCTCCTACGAGCAGTACTTC
>TRBJ1-1|-|-|TRBV4-1
CASSQVTGTPNTEAFF
TGCGCCAGCAGCCAAGTAACCGGGACGCCGAACACTGAAGCTTTCTTT
>TRBJ1-4|many|-|TRBV12-3/TRBV12-4
CASSWSGVNEKLFF
TGTGCCAGCAGTTGGAGCGGGGTGAATGAAAAACTGTTTTTT
>TRBJ2-7|few|-|TRBV20-1
CSARVSEQYF
TGCAGTGCTAGAGTTAGCGAGCAGTACTTC
>TRBJ1-2|few|-|TRBV9
CASSGPGGVAYGYTF
TGTGCCAGCAGCGGCCCCGGGGGGGTAGCGTATGGCTACACCTTC
>TRBJ1-1|many|-|TRBV11-3
CASSLDGQLNTEAFF
TGTGCCAGCAGCTTAGATGGCCAGCTCAACACTGAAGCTTTCTTT
>TRBJ2-7|-|-|TRBV27
CASSLSRDGSYEQYF
TGTGCCAGCAGTTTATCCCGGGACGGATCCTACGAGCAGTACTTC
>TRBJ2-7|many|-|TRBV28
CASIQAGQPYEQYF
TGTGCCAGCATACAAGCGGGACAGCCCTACGAGCAGTACTTC
>TRBJ2-3|-|-|TRBV20-1
CSARDLGRGTDTQYF
TGCAGTGCTAGAGATCTCGGACGCGGCACAGATACGCAGTATTTT
>TRBJ1-1|-|-|TRBV12-3/TRBV12-4
CASSFQGTDTKAFF
TGTGCCAGCAGTTTTCAGGGGACGGACACTAAAGCTTTCTTT
>TRBJ2-7|-|TRBD2|TRBV29-1
CSVRLAGGVEQYF
TGCAGCGTCAGACTAGCGGGAGGGGTTGAGCAGTACTTC
>TRBJ1-1|-|-|TRBV4-1
CASSKLTTQNTEAFF
TGCGCCAGCAGCAAACTCACGACGCAGAACACTGAAGCTTTCTTT
>TRBJ1-5|once|-|TRBV20-1
CSARDEWGARNQPQHF
TGCAGTGCTAGAGATGAATGGGGGGCTCGCAATCAGCCCCAGCATTTT
>TRBJ2-7|many|-|TRBV6-1
CASSSRGQGSSYEQYF
TGTGCCAGCAGCTCGCGGGGGCAGGGAAGCTCCTACGAGCAGTACTTC
>TRBJ2-7|-|-|TRBV3-1
CASSQGITNEQYF
TGTGCCAGCAGCCAAGGAATTACGAACGAGCAGTACTTC
>TRBJ2-3|-|-|TRBV7-6
CASSSVTDTQYF
TGTGCCAGCAGCTCGGTCACAGATACGCAGTATTTT
>TRBJ2-7|once|TRBD2|TRBV20-1
CSAEREGLFEQYF
TGCAGTGCGGAGCGGGAGGGCCTATTTGAGCAGTACTTC
>TRBJ1-1|few|TRBD1|TRBV18
CASSPRQGGSTEAFF
TGTGCCAGCTCACCAAGACAGGGAGGTTCCACTGAAGCTTTCTTT
>TRBJ1-1|-|-|TRBV29-1
CSVEGGQGVTEAFF
TGCAGCGTTGAGGGGGGGCAAGGGGTCACTGAAGCTTTCTTT
>TRBJ1-1|many|-|TRBV6-1
CASRDDLTEAFF
TGTGCCAGCAGGGACGACCTCACTGAAGCTTTCTTT
>TRBJ2-5|many|-|TRBV20-1
CSARLDGAGQETQYF
TGCAGTGCCAGGCTTGATGGGGCGGGGCAAGAGACCCAGTACTTC
>TRBJ2-7|few|-|TRBV7-2
CASSLAMGSGEQYF
TGTGCCAGCAGCTTAGCAATGGGATCGGGGGAGCAGTACTTC
>TRBJ2-5|-|TRBD2|TRBV6-2/TRBV6-3
CASSPMEAGSGTQYF
TGTGCCAGCAGCCCAATGGAAGCGGGATCTGGGACCCAGTACTTC
>TRBJ1-2|-|-|TRBV5-6
CASSLVVGDYGYTF
TGTGCCAGCAGCTTGGTCGTGGGAGACTATGGCTACACCTTC
>TRBJ1-2|-|-|TRBV6-1
CASSTSDYGYTF
TGTGCCAGCAGTACGAGCGACTATGGCTACACCTTC
>TRBJ1-2|many|TRBD1|TRBV29-1
CSGDREPHGYTF
TGCAGCGGGGACAGGGAACCCCATGGCTACACCTTC
>TRBJ1-2|few|-|TRBV19
CASSIGEKNYGYTF
TGTGCCAGTAGTATAGGAGAGAAGAACTATGGCTACACCTTC
>TRBJ1-2|-|TRBD1|TRBV7-9
CASSSTGGAYGYTF
TGTGCCAGCAGCTCGACAGGGGGGGCCTATGGCTACACCTTC
>TRBJ2-7|-|-|TRBV5-1
CASRDPGQGYEQYF
TGCGCCAGCAGGGATCCCGGCCAGGGCTACGAGCAGTACTTC
>TRBJ2-7|many|-|TRBV11-2
CASSRDLPPYEQYF
TGTGCCAGCAGCCGGGACTTGCCCCCCTACGAGCAGTACTTC
>TRBJ1-2|many|-|TRBV24-1
CATSDPRREANYGYTF
TGTGCCACCAGTGATCCCCGACGGGAAGCTAACTATGGCTACACCTTC
>TRBJ2-7|few|-|TRBV5-1
CASSLGGALGEQYF
TGCGCCAGCAGCTTGGGAGGGGCCCTCGGGGAGCAGTACTTC
>TRBJ1-3|-|-|TRBV20-1
CSASQPSSGNTIYF
TGCAGTGCTTCCCAGCCGAGCTCTGGAAACACCATATATTTT
>TRBJ1-5|many|-|TRBV18
CASSPPGNQPQHF
TGTGCCAGCTCACCACCAGGGAATCAGCCCCAGCATTTT
>TRBJ2-2|few|-|TRBV4-1
CASSPSSRGGELFF
TGCGCCAGCAGCCCATCCTCTAGAGGCGGGGAGCTGTTTTTT
>TRBJ2-5|many|-|TRBV11-2
CASSLGEREKETQYF
TGTGCCAGCAGCTTAGGGGAAAGGGAGAAAGAGACCCAGTACTTC
>TRBJ1-6|many|TRBD1|TRBV2
CASSPRWTGANSPLHF
TGTGCCAGCAGCCCTCGATGGACAGGGGCGAATTCACCCCTCCACTTT
>TRBJ2-7|many|-|TRBV28
CASSFGWGEQYF
TGTGCCAGCAGTTTTGGGTGGGGGGAGCAGTACTTC
>TRBJ2-7|many|-|TRBV3-1
CASSPRPDSVYEQYF
TGTGCCAGCAGCCCCCGACCAGACTCCGTATACGAGCAGTACTTC
>TRBJ1-2|many|-|TRBV28
CASSSPQYGYTF
TGTGCCAGCAGTTCACCCCAGTATGGCTACACCTTC
>TRBJ1-5|many|-|TRBV7-2
CASSLVGQSEQPQHF
TGTGCCAGCAGCTTAGTTGGGCAGTCGGAGCAGCCCCAGCATTTT
>TRBJ2-1|few|-|TRBV28
CASSLGRGPRHEQFF
TGTGCCAGCAGTTTAGGCCGGGGGCCGCGACATGAGCAGTTCTTC
>TRBJ2-2|many|-|TRBV2
CASSGTEGTGELFF
TGTGCCAGCAGCGGGACGGAGGGCACCGGGGAGCTGTTTTTT
>TRBJ2-2|few|-|TRBV5-1
CASSYGSGNTGELFF
TGCGCCAGCAGCTATGGTAGCGGGAACACCGGGGAGCTGTTTTTT
>TRBJ2-2|many|-|TRBV12-3/TRBV12-4
CASSPSRRNTGELFF
TGTGCCAGCAGTCCCAGCAGGAGAAACACCGGGGAGCTGTTTTTT